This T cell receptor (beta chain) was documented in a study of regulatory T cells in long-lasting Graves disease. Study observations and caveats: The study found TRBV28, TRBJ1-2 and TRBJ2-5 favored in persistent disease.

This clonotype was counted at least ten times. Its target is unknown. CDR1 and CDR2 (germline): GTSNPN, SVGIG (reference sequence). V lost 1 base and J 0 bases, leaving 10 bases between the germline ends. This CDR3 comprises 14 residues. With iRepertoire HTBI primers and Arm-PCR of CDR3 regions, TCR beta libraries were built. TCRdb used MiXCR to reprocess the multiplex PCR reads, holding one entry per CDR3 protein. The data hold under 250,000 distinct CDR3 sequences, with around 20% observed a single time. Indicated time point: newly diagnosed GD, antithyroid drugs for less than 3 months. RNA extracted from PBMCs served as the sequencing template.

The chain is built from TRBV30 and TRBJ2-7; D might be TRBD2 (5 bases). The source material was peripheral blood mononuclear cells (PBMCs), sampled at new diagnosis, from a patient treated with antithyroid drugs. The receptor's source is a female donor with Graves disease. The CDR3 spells CAWSGLGSSYEQYF. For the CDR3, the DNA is TGTGCCTGGAGTGGATTAGGGAGCTCCTACGAGCAGTACTTC.